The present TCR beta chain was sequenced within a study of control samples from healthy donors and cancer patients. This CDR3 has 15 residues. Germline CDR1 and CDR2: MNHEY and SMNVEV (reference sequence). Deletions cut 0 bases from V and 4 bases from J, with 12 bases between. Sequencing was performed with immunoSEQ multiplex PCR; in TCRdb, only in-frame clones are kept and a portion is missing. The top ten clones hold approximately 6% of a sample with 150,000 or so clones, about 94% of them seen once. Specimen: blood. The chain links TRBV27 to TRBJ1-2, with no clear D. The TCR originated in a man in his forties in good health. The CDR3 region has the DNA TGTGCCAGCAGTTTATCGTCCGGGAATAGCTATGGCTACACCTTC. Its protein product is CASSLSSGNSYGYTF.